Given below is one T cell receptor beta chain in context. Antigen: not known. This sample was included in a study of T cell responses to AZD1222 COVID-19 vaccine. Whole-study results and caveats: Repertoire sampling occurred only after the peak T cell response. Donors skewed white British and female; clonal diversity was possibly underestimated. The breadth and depth of Spike-specific TCRs increased once two AZD1222 doses had been given.

TCRdb keeps only in-frame clones here, not all; method: immunoSEQ multiplex PCR. In the table there are approximately 150,000 clones, 86% of which are singletons. Germline loops: CDR1 SGHDN, CDR2 FVKESK. V dropped 0 bases and J dropped 4 bases, with 5 bases sitting between them. The CDR3 spans 13 residues. The specimen was peripheral blood, collected 28 days after the second AZD1222 dose. The TCR sequence derives from an adult who received the AZD1222 COVID-19 vaccine. The rearrangement links TRBV14 to TRBJ2-3; D gene unclear. The CDR3 region is CASSQDPADTQYF. The CDR3 DNA sequence: TGTGCCAGCAGCCAAGATCCCGCAGATACGCAGTATTTT. Complete variable domain (other parts from reference TRBV14 and TRBJ2-3): EAGVTQFPSHSVIEKGQTVTLRCDPISGHDNLYWYRRVMGKEIKFLLHFVKESKQDESGMPNNRFLAERTGGTYSTLKVQPAELEDSGVYFCASSQDPADTQYFGPGTRLTVL.